These 28 T cell receptor beta chains were sequenced from one sample in a study. TRBV12-4/TRBJ1-2 clonotypes were amplified with adaptor-ligated barcode primers. TCRdb re-analysed the multiplex PCR reads in MiXCR, keeping a single row per CDR3 protein. The table has roughly 490 distinct CDR3 sequences, 7.8% seen once. Tregs were sorted as CD4+CD25+CD127-/low cells. Sample: tumor-infiltrating Tregs sorted from the breast tumor. All receptors derive from a female donor with breast cancer.

This clonotype is deemed large. The chain combines TRBV12-3 or TRBV12-4 with TRBJ1-2; maybe TRBD1 (6 bases). The CDR3 totals 14 residues. The V end was cut by 2 bases, the J end by 2 bases, with 9 bases between. CDR3 amino acids: CASSLLGTNYGYTF. The CDR3 region has the DNA TGTGCCAGCAGTTTATTGGGGACAAACTATGGCTACACCTTC.

This chain connects TRBV12-3 or TRBV12-4 to TRBJ1-2; no clear D gene. The germline V and J ends were trimmed by 5 bases and 7 bases, with 8 bases remaining between them. The CDR3 runs to 11 residues. The CDR3 protein is CASSRPGGYTF. Written as DNA, the CDR3 is TGTGCCAGCAGTCGTCCGGGTGGCTACACCTTC.

By proportion, this clonotype is medium-sized (0.01 to 0.1%). The V gene is TRBV12-3 or TRBV12-4, the J gene TRBJ1-2; D ambiguous. Trimming took 3 bases from V and 2 from J, leaving 7 bases between them. CDR3 length equals 13 residues. The CDR3 is CASSFQGNYGYTF. DNA of the CDR3: TGTGCCAGCAGTTTCCAAGGGAACTATGGCTACACCTTC.

This clonotype is large (0.1 to 1%) within its sample. The chain has TRBV12-3 or TRBV12-4 and TRBJ1-2, with TRBD1 as a possible D gene (6 bases). V was clipped by 5 bases and J by 10 bases, with 17 bases between them. The CDR3 runs to 13 residues. CDR3 amino acids: CASSTRGIGDYTF. The CDR3 DNA is TGTGCCAGCAGTACCAGGGGTATCGGGGACTACACCTTC.

This clonotype was counted between two and nine times. The V gene is TRBV12-3 or TRBV12-4, the J gene TRBJ1-2; possible D gene TRBD1, 5 bases. V gave up 11 bases and J gave up 8 bases, with 18 bases separating them. This CDR3 spans 12 amino acids. CDR3 residues: CAGLRRGGGYTF. In DNA, the CDR3 is TGTGCCGGGTTGAGGAGGGGAGGAGGCTACACCTTC.

V gene TRBV12-3 or TRBV12-4 combines with J gene TRBJ1-2; D is ambiguous. V was cut by 3 bases and J by 5 bases, with 16 bases left in between. The CDR3 loop spans 15 amino acids. The CDR3 sequence: CASSFVRGRGYGYTF. The CDR3 region has the DNA TGTGCCAGCAGTTTTGTCAGAGGGCGAGGATATGGCTACACCTTC.

This clonotype is deemed large. The chain employs TRBV12-3 or TRBV12-4 and TRBJ1-2; D gene uncertain. With 4 bases removed from V and 4 bases from J, the gap between germline ends came to 7 bases. The CDR3 has 12 amino acids. The CDR3 bases are TGTGCCAGCAGTTGGTCGAGCTATGGCTACACCTTC. Translation gives CASSWSSYGYTF.

The table lists this clonotype with many counts. The gene calls are TRBV12-3 or TRBV12-4 and TRBJ1-2, with D tentatively TRBD1 (6 bases). V was pared by 0 bases and J by 4 bases, with 15 bases between. This CDR3 has 16 amino acids. The CDR3 protein is CASSLAPDSPFYGYTF. DNA of the CDR3: TGTGCCAGCAGTTTAGCGCCGGACAGCCCGTTCTATGGCTACACCTTC.

By share of the sample, this clonotype is large. The chain uses TRBV12-5 and TRBJ1-2; 9 bases match TRBD1. Unmatched junction bases numbered 2, after V lost 5 bases and J lost 4 bases. The CDR3 extends over 13 amino acids. Germline V CDR1 and CDR2: LGHNT, FRNRAP. CDR3 coding DNA: TGTGCTAGTGGTCGGGGACAGGGCTATGGCTACACCTTC. This encodes CASGRGQGYGYTF.

V gene TRBV12-3 or TRBV12-4 combines with J gene TRBJ1-2; TRBD1 matches at 8 bases. The CDR3 extends over 13 amino acids. V trimming: 6 bases; J trimming: 4 bases; junction bases outside the gene matches: 4. CDR3 protein: CASRHGTGYGYTF. The CDR3 DNA reads as TGTGCCAGCAGACACGGGACAGGCTATGGCTACACCTTC.

This clonotype is labeled as medium-sized (0.01 to 0.1%). A read error may be the cause here, since a much bigger clone is one base away. The chain combines TRBV12-3 or TRBV12-4 with TRBJ1-2, with 7 bases matching TRBD1. Unmatched junction bases numbered 13, after V lost 7 bases and J lost 8 bases. This CDR3 is 14 amino acids long. The CDR3 nucleotides read TGTGCCAGCACCAGGGAACAGGGGAGTCACGGCTACACCTTC. It codes for CASTREQGSHGYTF.

By share, this clonotype counts as medium-sized. The gene calls are TRBV12-3 or TRBV12-4 and TRBJ1-2, with 9 bases fitting TRBD1. J was trimmed by 8 bases and V by 6 bases; bases with no gene match: 10. The CDR3 runs 14 residues. CDR3 loop: CASSDPGQGYGYTF. CDR3 DNA: TGTGCCAGCAGCGATCCGGGACAGGGTTACGGCTACACCTTC.

This clonotype is labeled medium-sized. This chain uses TRBV12-3 or TRBV12-4 with TRBJ1-2, with 9 bases fitting TRBD1. This CDR3 is built from 13 residues. Germline trimming cut 1 base from V and 6 bases from J; bases unmatched to any gene: 0. The CDR3 spells CASSLGTGDGYTF. In DNA, the CDR3 is TGTGCCAGCAGTTTAGGGACAGGGGATGGCTACACCTTC.

Judged by abundance, this clonotype is large (0.1 to 1%). The rearrangement links TRBV12-3 or TRBV12-4 to TRBJ1-2; possibly TRBD1 for D (5 bases). Trimming cost V 7 bases and J 4 bases, with 13 bases left between them. This CDR3 is 13 amino acids long. This CDR3 reads CASTQDRFYGYTF. The CDR3 coding sequence is TGTGCCAGCACTCAAGACAGATTCTATGGCTACACCTTC.

In its sample, this clonotype is large. The J gene is TRBJ1-2, the V gene TRBV12-3 or TRBV12-4, with 7 bases matching TRBD1. The trim removed 4 bases at V and 4 bases at J, leaving 9 bases unmatched. The CDR3 is made up of 15 amino acids. Here the CDR3 reads CASSSPRQGIYGYTF. For the CDR3, the DNA is TGTGCCAGCAGTTCTCCTCGACAGGGAATCTATGGCTACACCTTC.

By its share, this clonotype is medium-sized. The rearrangement joins TRBV12-3 or TRBV12-4 to TRBJ1-2; unclear D gene. The CDR3 is 12 amino acids. V was shortened by 7 bases and J by 2 bases, with 8 bases between the two germline ends. This CDR3 is CASIMVNYGYTF. The CDR3 nucleotides are TGTGCCAGCATTATGGTGAACTATGGCTACACCTTC.

By its share, this clonotype is large. V gene TRBV12-3 or TRBV12-4 combines with J gene TRBJ1-2, with D hard to call. V was trimmed by 0 bases and J by 0 bases, leaving 17 bases between them. The CDR3 extends over 18 amino acids. Here the CDR3 DNA reads TGTGCCAGCAGTTTAGCGAGGAAAGGGATCAATTCTAACTATGGCTACACCTTC. Translated, it gives CASSLARKGINSNYGYTF.

By its share, this clonotype is large (0.1 to 1%). The chain carries TRBV12-3 or TRBV12-4 and TRBJ1-2; TRBD1 might be the D (5 bases). Trimming removed 6 bases at V and 3 bases at J, with 17 bases between. This CDR3 has 15 amino acids. CDR3 sequence reads: CASRSGPGSHYGYTF. DNA of the CDR3: TGTGCCAGCAGGTCAGGCCCAGGGTCGCACTATGGCTACACCTTC.

As concerns this clonotype: A much bigger clone sits one base away, suggesting this may be a read error. This sequence joins TRBV12-3 or TRBV12-4 and TRBJ1-2; D is unresolved. V was shortened by 8 bases and J by 7 bases, with 11 bases between the two germline ends. The CDR3 has 11 residues. The CDR3 nucleotides read TGTGCCAGCGGGTCGACCTGTGGCTACACCTTC. Amino acids: CASGSTCGYTF.

Within the sample, this clonotype is large. The chain links TRBV12-3 or TRBV12-4 to TRBJ1-2, with D perhaps TRBD1 (5 bases). V shed 2 bases and J shed 3 bases, with 13 bases lying between them. The CDR3 runs to 15 residues. The DNA of the CDR3 is TGTGCCAGCAGTTTATACGGCAGGGAGGACTATGGCTACACCTTC. Translating it yields CASSLYGREDYGYTF.

By share, this clonotype ranks as medium-sized. The rearrangement uses TRBV12-3 or TRBV12-4 and TRBJ1-2; no firm D call. CDR3 length: 14 residues. Trimming removed 3 bases at V and 3 bases at J, with 11 bases between. CDR3 nucleotide sequence: TGTGCCAGCAGTTTGAGTGGCAGAGACTATGGCTACACCTTC. It is translated as CASSLSGRDYGYTF.

This clonotype is judged large. The genes are TRBV12-3 or TRBV12-4 and TRBJ1-2; no clear D gene. This CDR3 comprises 13 residues. V was clipped by 6 bases and J by 1 base, with 9 bases between them. CDR3 DNA: TGTGCCAGCAGCCCGGGAGATAACTATGGCTACACCTTC. It specifies CASSPGDNYGYTF.

This clonotype is labeled large. The V and J genes are TRBV12-3 or TRBV12-4 and TRBJ1-2; D is perhaps TRBD1 (6 bases). There are 12 residues in the CDR3. V shed 8 bases and J shed 4 bases, with 11 bases lying between them. The CDR3 DNA sequence: TGTGCCAGCGAAGCGGACAGCTATGGCTACACCTTC. It is translated as CASEADSYGYTF.

This clonotype was counted at least ten times. CDR3 amino acids: CASSRTWGGYTF. The CDR3 DNA is TGTGCCAGCAGTCGGACATGGGGCGGCTACACCTTC. The chain uses TRBV12-3 or TRBV12-4 and TRBJ1-2; D might be TRBD1 (5 bases). Trimming stripped 5 bases from V and 8 bases from J, with 12 bases between. The CDR3 loop spans 12 amino acids.

This clonotype has a count of ten or more. The chain recombines TRBV12-3 or TRBV12-4 with TRBJ1-2; no clear D gene. V was pared by 4 bases and J by 0 bases, with 9 bases between. The CDR3 extends over 14 amino acids. Here the CDR3 DNA reads TGTGCCAGCAGTTCTTTGGGCACTAACTATGGCTACACCTTC. This gives the protein CASSSLGTNYGYTF.

The rearrangement links TRBV12-3 or TRBV12-4 to TRBJ1-2; D unresolved. Trimming pared 5 bases from V and 4 bases from J, leaving 11 bases between. There are 13 residues in the CDR3. Here the CDR3 reads CASSQGSIYGYTF. The CDR3 DNA reads as TGTGCCAGCAGTCAAGGATCGATCTATGGCTACACCTTC.

V gene TRBV12-3 or TRBV12-4 combines with J gene TRBJ1-2; 10 nucleotides match TRBD1. The CDR3 runs 15 residues. The V gene end was trimmed by 6 bases and the J gene end by 4 bases; junction bases not matched to a gene: 8. The CDR3 bases are TGTGCCAGCAGCCCGGGACAGGGGCAACCCTATGGCTACACCTTC. It is translated as CASSPGQGQPYGYTF.

This clonotype is classed as medium-sized. This chain connects TRBV12-3 or TRBV12-4 to TRBJ1-2; no definite D call. The CDR3 has 16 residues. V lost 3 bases, J lost 4 bases, and 18 bases lay in between. CDR3 sequence (DNA): TGTGCCAGCAGTTTCGACTTCTGGACGGCCTCCTATGGCTACACCTTC. It encodes CASSFDFWTASYGYTF.